These T cell receptor beta chains were read from a single sample in a study of T-cell memory formation after mild COVID-19. Each CDR3 protein gets one entry after TCRdb re-called the 5' RACE reads with MiXCR. The repertoire holds 190,000 or so distinct CDR3 sequences, with 20% to 25% as singletons. Sample: PBMCs or a T cell subset sorted from them (not recorded which). The receptors were gathered from an adult woman who had mild COVID-19 (a few samples of this study predate the infection). Cell type and time point are not known. Each CDR3 is given with its conserved first and last residue. Each record gives: V gene, J gene, CDR3 length, D gene, CDR3 protein. A D gene is named only where the DNA matches it firmly.

TRBV6-6,TRBJ2-7,14,TRBD1,CATSPRDRVDEQYF
TRBV20-1,TRBJ2-7,14,NA,CSARDKAGEDEQYF
TRBV4-1,TRBJ1-6,16,NA,CASSQVGARVNSPLHF
TRBV7-2,TRBJ1-5,15,NA,CASSLWEYSNQPQHF
TRBV12-3/TRBV12-4,TRBJ2-3,16,TRBD2,CASSQERGGEEDTQYF
TRBV11-2,TRBJ2-1,13,NA,CASSLGSMYEQFF
TRBV7-6,TRBJ1-4,13,NA,CASSLSRYEKLFF
TRBV24-1,TRBJ1-1,12,NA,CATSDVGHEAFF
TRBV7-9,TRBJ2-7,15,NA,CASSLLTGADYEQYF
TRBV4-3,TRBJ2-5,19,TRBD2,CASSQDWGTSGSRRETQYF
TRBV19,TRBJ1-1,15,NA,CASSLRGWTPPEAFF
TRBV7-6,TRBJ1-1,13,NA,CASSLEMNTEAFF
TRBV7-8,TRBJ2-5,15,TRBD1,CASSLKQGTPKSAYF
TRBV27,TRBJ1-1,15,NA,CASIAPRGVNTEAFF
TRBV7-9,TRBJ2-3,15,NA,CASSLTATSTDTQYF
TRBV15,TRBJ2-3,11,NA,CATGTGHTQYF
TRBV7-8,TRBJ2-1,17,TRBD2,CASSFPTLAGKKGEQFF
TRBV27,TRBJ2-7,13,NA,CASSLQGPHEQYF